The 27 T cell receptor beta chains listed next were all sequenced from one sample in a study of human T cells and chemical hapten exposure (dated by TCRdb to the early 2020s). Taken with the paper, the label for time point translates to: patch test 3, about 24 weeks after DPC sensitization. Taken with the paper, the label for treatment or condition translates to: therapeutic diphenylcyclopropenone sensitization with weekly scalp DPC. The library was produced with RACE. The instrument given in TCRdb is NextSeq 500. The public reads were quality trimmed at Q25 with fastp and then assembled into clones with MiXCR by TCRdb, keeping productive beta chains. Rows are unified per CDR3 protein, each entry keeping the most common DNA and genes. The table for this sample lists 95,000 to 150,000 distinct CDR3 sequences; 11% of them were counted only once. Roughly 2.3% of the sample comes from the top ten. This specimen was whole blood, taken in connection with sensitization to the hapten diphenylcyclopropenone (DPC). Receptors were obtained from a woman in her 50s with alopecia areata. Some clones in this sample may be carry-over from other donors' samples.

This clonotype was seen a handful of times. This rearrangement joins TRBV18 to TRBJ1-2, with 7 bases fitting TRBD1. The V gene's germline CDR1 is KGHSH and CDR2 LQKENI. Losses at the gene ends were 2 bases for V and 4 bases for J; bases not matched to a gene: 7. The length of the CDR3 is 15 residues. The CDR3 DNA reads TGTGCCAGCTCACCAAGACAGGGAGAATTCTATGGCTACACCTTC. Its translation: CASSPRQGEFYGYTF.

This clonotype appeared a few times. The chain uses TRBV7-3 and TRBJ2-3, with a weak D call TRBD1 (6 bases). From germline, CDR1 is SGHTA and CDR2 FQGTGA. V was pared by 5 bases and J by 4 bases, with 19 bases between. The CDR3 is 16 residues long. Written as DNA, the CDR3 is TGTGCCAGCAGCCCTCTAGGGGGACCGAAGGCAGATACGCAGTATTTT. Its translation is CASSPLGGPKADTQYF.

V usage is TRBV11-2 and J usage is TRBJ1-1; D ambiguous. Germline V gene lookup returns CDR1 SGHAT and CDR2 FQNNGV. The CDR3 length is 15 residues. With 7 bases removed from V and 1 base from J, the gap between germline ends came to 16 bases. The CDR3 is CASTLLYRANTEAFF. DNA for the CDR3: TGTGCCAGCACTCTCCTATATCGAGCGAACACTGAAGCTTTCTTT.

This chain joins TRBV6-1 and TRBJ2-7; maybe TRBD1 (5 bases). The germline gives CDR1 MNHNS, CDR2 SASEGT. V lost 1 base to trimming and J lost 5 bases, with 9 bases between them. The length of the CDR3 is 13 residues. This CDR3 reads CASSEVDKDEQYF. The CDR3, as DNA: TGTGCCAGCAGTGAAGTGGACAAGGACGAGCAGTACTTC.

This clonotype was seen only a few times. In DNA, the CDR3 is TGTGCCAGCAGCTACGGGGGGGGAAACATTCAGTACTTC. As protein: CASSYGGGNIQYF. The chain recombines TRBV7-9 with TRBJ2-4; TRBD2 matches at 8 bases. Germline-derived CDR1 and CDR2 are SEHNR and FQNEAQ (reference sequence). This CDR3 spans 13 amino acids. The junction had 2 bases not matched to a gene; V was cut back by 4 bases and J by 6 bases.

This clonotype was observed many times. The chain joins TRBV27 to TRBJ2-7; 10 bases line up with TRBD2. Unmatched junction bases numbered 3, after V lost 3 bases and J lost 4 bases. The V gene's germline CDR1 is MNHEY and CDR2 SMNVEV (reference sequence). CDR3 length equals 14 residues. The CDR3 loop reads CASSFSGGTYEQYF. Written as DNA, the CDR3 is TGTGCCAGCAGTTTTAGCGGGGGGACGTACGAGCAGTACTTC.

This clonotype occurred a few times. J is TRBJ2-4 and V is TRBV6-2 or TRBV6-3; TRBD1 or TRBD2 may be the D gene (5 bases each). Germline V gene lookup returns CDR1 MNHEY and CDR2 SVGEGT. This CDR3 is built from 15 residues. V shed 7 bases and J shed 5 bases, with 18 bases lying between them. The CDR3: CASTGTPRGQNIQYF. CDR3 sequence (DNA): TGTGCCAGCACCGGGACGCCCCGAGGTCAAAACATTCAGTACTTC.

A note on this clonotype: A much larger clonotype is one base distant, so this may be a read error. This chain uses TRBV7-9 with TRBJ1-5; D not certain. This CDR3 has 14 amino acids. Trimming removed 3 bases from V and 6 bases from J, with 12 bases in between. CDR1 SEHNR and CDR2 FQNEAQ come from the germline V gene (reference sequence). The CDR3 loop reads CASSLSGGTQPQHF. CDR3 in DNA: TGTGCCAGCAGCTTGTCGGGCGGAACTCAGCCCCAGCATTTT.

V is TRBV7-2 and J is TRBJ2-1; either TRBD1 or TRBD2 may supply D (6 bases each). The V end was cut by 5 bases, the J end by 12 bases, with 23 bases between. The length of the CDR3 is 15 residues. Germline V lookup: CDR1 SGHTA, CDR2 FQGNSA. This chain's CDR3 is CASSTSSGGPGGQFF. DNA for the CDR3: TGTGCCAGCAGCACGTCCTCCGGGGGCCCCGGGGGGCAGTTCTTC.

Written as DNA, the CDR3 is TGTGCCAGCAGTTACGCCCGCCATGGGACAGACCTTAACTATGGCTACACCTTC. Its protein is CASSYARHGTDLNYGYTF. The chain employs TRBV6-2 or TRBV6-3 and TRBJ1-2, with 7 bases fitting TRBD1. CDR3 size: 18 residues. J gave up 1 base and V 2 bases, and 13 bases lay outside the gene matches. Germline lookup yields CDR1 MNHEY and CDR2 SVGEGT.

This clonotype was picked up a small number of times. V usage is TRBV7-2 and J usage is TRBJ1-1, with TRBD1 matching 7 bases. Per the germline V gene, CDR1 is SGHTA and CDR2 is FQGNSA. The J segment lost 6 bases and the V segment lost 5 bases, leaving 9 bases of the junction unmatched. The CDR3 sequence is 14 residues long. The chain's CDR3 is CASSPEDRWAEAFF. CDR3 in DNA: TGTGCCAGCAGCCCGGAGGACAGGTGGGCTGAAGCTTTCTTT.

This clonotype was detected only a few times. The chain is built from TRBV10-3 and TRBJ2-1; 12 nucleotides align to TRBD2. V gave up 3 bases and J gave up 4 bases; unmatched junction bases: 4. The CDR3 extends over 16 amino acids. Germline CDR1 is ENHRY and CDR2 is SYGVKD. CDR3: CAISDWTSGVYNEQFF. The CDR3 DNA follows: TGTGCCATCAGTGACTGGACTAGCGGGGTTTACAATGAGCAGTTCTTC.

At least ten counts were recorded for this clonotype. The CDR3 sequence is CSVEWTSGSTDTQYF. The CDR3, as DNA: TGCAGCGTTGAGTGGACTAGCGGGAGCACAGATACGCAGTATTTT. This chain joins TRBV29-1 and TRBJ2-3, with 11 bases identical to TRBD2. Trimming cost V 3 bases and J 0 bases; bases outside gene matches: 2. The CDR3 has 15 amino acids. Germline lookup yields CDR1 SQVTM and CDR2 ANQGSEA.

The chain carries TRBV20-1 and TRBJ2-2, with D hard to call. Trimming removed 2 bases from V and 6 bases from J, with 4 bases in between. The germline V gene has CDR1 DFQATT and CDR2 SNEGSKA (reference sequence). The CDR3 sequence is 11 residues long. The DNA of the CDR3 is TGCAGTGCTAGAAGCGCCGGGGAGCTGTTTTTT. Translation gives CSARSAGELFF.

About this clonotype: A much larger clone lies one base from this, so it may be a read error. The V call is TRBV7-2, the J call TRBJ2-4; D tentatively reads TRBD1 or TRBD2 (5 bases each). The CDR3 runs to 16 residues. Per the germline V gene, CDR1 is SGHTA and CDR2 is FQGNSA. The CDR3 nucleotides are TGTGCCCGCAGCTTAGCGCGAGGTTCAGGGCAGGGAGTTCAGTACTTC. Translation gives CARSLARGSGQGVQYF.

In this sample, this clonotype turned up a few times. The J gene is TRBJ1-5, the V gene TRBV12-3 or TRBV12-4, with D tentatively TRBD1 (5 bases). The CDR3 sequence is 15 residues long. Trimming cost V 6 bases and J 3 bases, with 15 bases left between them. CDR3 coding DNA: TGTGCCAGCAGACAAGGACAAGGGCTCAATCAGCCCCAGCATTTT. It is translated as CASRQGQGLNQPQHF.

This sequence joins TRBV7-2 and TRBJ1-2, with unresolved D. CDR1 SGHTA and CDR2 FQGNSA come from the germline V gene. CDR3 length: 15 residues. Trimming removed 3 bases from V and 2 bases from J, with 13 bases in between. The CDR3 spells CASSFSFAGNYGYTF. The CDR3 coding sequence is TGTGCCAGCAGCTTTTCGTTTGCGGGGAACTATGGCTACACCTTC.

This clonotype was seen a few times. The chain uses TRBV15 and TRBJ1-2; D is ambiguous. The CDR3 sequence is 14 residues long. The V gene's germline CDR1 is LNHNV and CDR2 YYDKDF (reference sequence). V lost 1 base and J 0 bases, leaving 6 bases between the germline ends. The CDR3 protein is CATSRGGTNYGYTF. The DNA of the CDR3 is TGTGCCACCAGCAGAGGAGGGACTAACTATGGCTACACCTTC.

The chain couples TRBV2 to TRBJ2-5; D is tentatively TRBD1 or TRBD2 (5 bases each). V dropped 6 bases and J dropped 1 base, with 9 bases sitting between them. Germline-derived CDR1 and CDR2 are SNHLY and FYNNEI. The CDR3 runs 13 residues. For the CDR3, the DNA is TGTGCCAGCAGGGCCGGGGCCCAAGAGACCCAGTACTTC. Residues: CASRAGAQETQYF. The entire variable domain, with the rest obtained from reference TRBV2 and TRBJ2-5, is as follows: EPEVTQTPSHQVTQMGQEVILRCVPISNHLYFYWYRQILGQKVEFLVSFYNNEISEKSEIFDDQFSVERPDGSNFTLKIRSTKLEDSAMYFCASRAGAQETQYFGPGTRLLVL.

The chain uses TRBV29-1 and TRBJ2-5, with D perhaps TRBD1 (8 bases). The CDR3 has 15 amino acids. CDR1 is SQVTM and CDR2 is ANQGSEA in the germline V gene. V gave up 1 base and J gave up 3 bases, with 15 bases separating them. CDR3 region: CSVEGEQGGKETQYF. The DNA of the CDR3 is TGCAGCGTTGAAGGTGAACAGGGGGGGAAAGAGACCCAGTACTTC.

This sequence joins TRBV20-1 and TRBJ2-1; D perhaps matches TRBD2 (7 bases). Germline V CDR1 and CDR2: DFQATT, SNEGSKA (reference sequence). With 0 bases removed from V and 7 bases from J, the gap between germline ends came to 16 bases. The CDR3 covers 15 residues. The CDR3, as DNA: TGCAGTGCTAGAGATCTAAGGGGGGGCCTAAATGAGCAGTTCTTC. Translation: CSARDLRGGLNEQFF.

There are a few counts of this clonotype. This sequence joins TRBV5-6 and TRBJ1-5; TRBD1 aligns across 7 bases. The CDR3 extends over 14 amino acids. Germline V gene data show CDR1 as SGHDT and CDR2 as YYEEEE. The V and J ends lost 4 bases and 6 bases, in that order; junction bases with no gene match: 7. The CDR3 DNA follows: TGTGCCAGCAGCCGGGGATGGGACAGTCAGCCCCAGCATTTT. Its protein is CASSRGWDSQPQHF.

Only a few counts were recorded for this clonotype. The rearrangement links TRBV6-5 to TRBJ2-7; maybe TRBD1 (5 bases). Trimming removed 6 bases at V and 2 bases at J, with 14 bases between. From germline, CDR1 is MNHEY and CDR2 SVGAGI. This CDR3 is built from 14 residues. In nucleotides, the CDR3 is TGTGCCAGCAGATACGGGCAGGGAACCTACGAGCAGTACTTC. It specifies CASRYGQGTYEQYF.

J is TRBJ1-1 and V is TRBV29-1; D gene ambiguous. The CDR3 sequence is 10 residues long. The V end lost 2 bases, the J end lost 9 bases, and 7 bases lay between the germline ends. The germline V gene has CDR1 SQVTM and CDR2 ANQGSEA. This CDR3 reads CSVEREKAFF. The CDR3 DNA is TGCAGCGTTGAACGGGAGAAAGCTTTCTTT.

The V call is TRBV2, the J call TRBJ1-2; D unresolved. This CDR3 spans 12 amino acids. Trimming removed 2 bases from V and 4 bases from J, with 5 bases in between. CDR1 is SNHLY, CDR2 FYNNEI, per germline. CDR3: CASSERGYGYTF. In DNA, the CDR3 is TGTGCCAGCAGTGAAAGAGGCTATGGCTACACCTTC.

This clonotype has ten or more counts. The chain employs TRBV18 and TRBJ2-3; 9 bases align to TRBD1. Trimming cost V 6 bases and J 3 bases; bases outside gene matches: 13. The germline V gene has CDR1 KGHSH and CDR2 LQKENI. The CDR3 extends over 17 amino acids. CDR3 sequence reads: CASSPVPGQGRTDTQYF. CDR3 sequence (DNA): TGTGCCAGCTCCCCTGTCCCGGGACAGGGTAGGACAGATACGCAGTATTTT.

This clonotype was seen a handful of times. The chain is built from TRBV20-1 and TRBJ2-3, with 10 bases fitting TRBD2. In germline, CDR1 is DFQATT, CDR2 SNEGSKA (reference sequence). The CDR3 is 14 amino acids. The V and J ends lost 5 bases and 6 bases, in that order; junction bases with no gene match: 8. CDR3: CSAHISGRPDTQYF. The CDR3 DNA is TGCAGTGCTCACATTAGCGGGAGGCCGGATACGCAGTATTTT.